This entry features one TCR beta chain sequence. The antigen is undetermined. The CDR3 contains 14 residues. Germline V gene data show CDR1 as KGHSH and CDR2 as LQKENI. V was trimmed by 3 bases and J by 0 bases, leaving 8 bases between them. This specimen comes from a study of cytomegalovirus exposure and HLA in healthy donors. Broader study findings: Through in vitro validation, a few CMV-associated chains were shown to be specific for CMV antigens. Among TCR beta chains, those listed as cytomegalovirus-associated numbered around 180. Cytomegalovirus status was reportedly diagnosed by the classifier with high sensitivity and specificity.

Assay used: immunoSEQ multiplex PCR; TCRdb lists only in-frame clones, some missing. There are more than 70,000 clones in the sample; 90% to 96% occur only once, and 1.5% to 2% lies in the top ten. This TCR was recovered from a young man in good health and CMV-seropositive. The rearrangement joins TRBV18 to TRBJ1-1, with D possibly TRBD1 on 5 matching bases. Sequencing was performed on PBMCs. The CDR3 DNA is TGTGCCAGCTCACCGACAGCGATGAACACTGAAGCTTTCTTT. It codes for CASSPTAMNTEAFF. Full variable domain (missing parts from reference TRBV18 and TRBJ1-1): NAGVMQNPRHLVRRRGQEARLRCSPMKGHSHVYWYRQLPEEGLKFMVYLQKENIIDESGMPKERFSAEFPKEGPSILRIQQVVRGDSAAYFCASSPTAMNTEAFFGQGTRLTVV.